This T cell receptor (beta chain) comes out of a study of neurological immune-mediated disorders. This sample's time point: longitudinal time-point 2. A 10-nucleotide random UMI tagged transcripts in template-switch 5'RACE cDNA synthesis. One entry per CDR3 protein results from TCRdb running MiXCR on the 5' RACE reads. The sample holds some 80,000 distinct CDR3 sequences, about 5% seen once. This clonotype has at least ten counts. No antigen is known for it. Broader study findings: Multiple sclerosis, the disease with the least TCR clonal expansion, fell below healthy controls, whereas HTLV-1-associated myelopathy showed the most. Phylogenetic grouping assigned the repertoires of 18 of 34 multiple sclerosis patients to one related-CDR3 cluster, which constitutes a possible signature. Neither clinical nor MRI features were found to be associated with the multiple sclerosis repertoire cluster.

CDR1 is MNHEY and CDR2 is SMNVEV in the germline V gene (reference sequence). This CDR3 has 14 amino acids. Trimming at V came to 8 bases and at J to 0 bases, leaving 6 bases not matched to a gene. The receptor was isolated from an older woman with multiple sclerosis. Sequenced material: PBMCs. This sequence joins TRBV27 and TRBJ1-1, with TRBD1 matching over 7 bases. This chain's CDR3 is CASARQGMNTEAFF. The DNA for the CDR3 is TGTGCCAGCGCCAGACAGGGTATGAACACTGAAGCTTTCTTT.